Each of the 28 T cell receptor beta chains below was sequenced from the same sample in a study of early T cells in non-severe SARS-CoV-2 infection. TCRdb reanalysed the 5' RACE reads using MiXCR and keeps one entry per CDR3 protein. Counted here are about 55,000 distinct CDR3 sequences, 5% to 7.5% occurring once; the ten biggest clones make up 5.8%. The specimen comprised whole blood, sampled at baseline. Receptor source: an adult who was a healthcare worker with PCR-confirmed SARS-CoV-2 infection or an uninfected control (not recorded which).

The sample holds many counts of this clonotype. The chain is built from TRBV30 and TRBJ1-5; D not resolved. The CDR3 length is 13 residues. Germline V gene sequence: CDR1 GTSNPN, CDR2 SVGIG (reference sequence). Trimming took 2 bases from V and 6 from J, leaving 11 bases between them. The CDR3 DNA reads TGTGCCTGGAGTCCGATTTGGACTCAGCCCCAGCATTTT. Amino acid sequence: CAWSPIWTQPQHF.

The sample holds many counts of this clonotype. The rearrangement uses TRBV20-1 and TRBJ2-5, with 11 bases matching TRBD2. This CDR3 has 15 amino acids. Germline values: CDR1 DFQATT, CDR2 SNEGSKA (reference sequence). The trim removed 7 bases at V and 3 bases at J, leaving 10 bases unmatched. The CDR3 coding sequence is TGCAGTGATGTCCGACTACTAGCGGGGGAAGAGACCCAGTACTTC. Its protein product is CSDVRLLAGEETQYF.

This clonotype was detected ten times or more. The chain uses TRBV24-1 and TRBJ1-5; D gene unclear. Germline V CDR1 and CDR2: KGHDR, SFDVKD. Trimming took 5 bases from V and 4 from J, leaving 8 bases between them. The length of the CDR3 is 13 residues. CDR3 sequence reads: CATSADPNQPQHF. CDR3 coding DNA: TGTGCCACCAGTGCAGACCCGAATCAGCCCCAGCATTTT.

In its sample, this clonotype was seen many times. The chain is built from TRBV7-2 and TRBJ2-2; D gene ambiguous. CDR3 length: 15 residues. The V and J ends lost 1 base and 0 bases respectively, with 6 bases between them. From germline, CDR1 is SGHTA and CDR2 FQGNSA. The CDR3 here is CASSLGLSNTGELFF. The CDR3 region has the DNA TGTGCCAGCAGCTTAGGACTTTCGAACACCGGGGAGCTGTTTTTT.

The chain joins TRBV29-1 to TRBJ1-1; no reliable D call. CDR1 and CDR2 from the germline V gene are SQVTM and ANQGSEA. The CDR3 runs 13 residues. The V end lost 5 bases, the J end lost 0 bases, and 10 bases lay between the germline ends. CDR3 coding DNA: TGCAGCGTTTTTAGGCAGATGAACACTGAAGCTTTCTTT. It codes for CSVFRQMNTEAFF.

This clonotype was picked up many times. V usage is TRBV12-3 or TRBV12-4 and J usage is TRBJ2-1; D unresolved. The CDR3 runs 15 residues. Trimming took off 6 bases at V and 2 bases at J, with 14 bases between the two ends. CDR3 bases: TGTGCCAGCAGCTATGCGACTTTTCCCTACAATGAGCAGTTCTTC. Translating gives CASSYATFPYNEQFF.

This clonotype was counted a few times. V gene TRBV12-3 or TRBV12-4 combines with J gene TRBJ1-2; D unclear. V was shortened by 2 bases and J by 5 bases, with 9 bases between the two germline ends. The CDR3 has 13 amino acids. CDR3 coding DNA: TGTGCCAGCAGTTTAAAGGATGCTTATGGCTACACCTTC. This translates into CASSLKDAYGYTF.

At least ten counts were recorded for this clonotype. CDR3 protein: CASSLGAGYTF. CDR3 bases: TGTGCCAGCAGTTTAGGAGCTGGCTACACCTTC. The gene calls are TRBV12-3 or TRBV12-4 and TRBJ1-2; D is uncertain. With 1 base removed from V and 7 bases from J, the gap between germline ends came to 4 bases. The CDR3 loop spans 11 amino acids.

This clonotype has at least ten counts. The rearrangement joins TRBV29-1 to TRBJ2-3; no clear D. Between the trimmed V and J ends, which lost 3 bases and 1 base, there was a span of 14 bases. The CDR3 loop spans 15 amino acids. The germline V gene encodes CDR1 SQVTM and CDR2 ANQGSEA. The CDR3 DNA follows: TGCAGCGTTGAGGGCCCAGCTTCCGGCACAGATACGCAGTATTTT. It specifies CSVEGPASGTDTQYF.

The chain combines TRBV28 with TRBJ2-7; D is unresolved. CDR1 and CDR2 from the germline V gene are MDHEN and SYDVKM. V was pared by 6 bases and J by 6 bases, with 9 bases between. There are 11 residues in the CDR3. For the CDR3, the DNA is TGTGCCAGCAGGGGCCCCCTCGAGCAGTACTTC. This codes for CASRGPLEQYF.

This clonotype was counted many times. The V gene is TRBV19, the J gene TRBJ1-5; a possible D gene is TRBD1 (6 bases). Trimming took off 11 bases at V and 1 base at J, with 18 bases between the two ends. CDR1 and CDR2 from the germline V gene are LNHDA and SQIVND (reference sequence). This CDR3 contains 15 residues. CDR3 loop: CAPHREGASNQPQHF. For the CDR3, the DNA is TGTGCCCCCCACAGGGAAGGGGCGAGCAATCAGCCCCAGCATTTT.

This clonotype was found a few times. The chain recombines TRBV10-3 with TRBJ1-2; D is undetermined. Trimming took off 3 bases at V and 8 bases at J, with 13 bases between the two ends. CDR3 length: 13 residues. Germline V gene sequence: CDR1 ENHRY, CDR2 SYGVKD. Written as DNA, the CDR3 is TGTGCCATCAGTGATCATTCCATCCGAGGCTACACCTTC. Protein sequence: CAISDHSIRGYTF.

This clonotype showed up just a few times. This chain joins TRBV6-7 and TRBJ2-2; the match to TRBD2 covers 13 bases. TRBV6-7 falls under the ORF class, with uncertain function. V was clipped by 9 bases and J by 0 bases; unmatched bases: 10. This CDR3 is built from 18 residues. As DNA, the CDR3 is TGTGCCAGGCCTACTAGCGGGGGGGCTTGTTCGAACACCGGGGAGCTGTTTTTT. It codes for CARPTSGGACSNTGELFF.

This clonotype has more than one count but fewer than ten. This chain links TRBV18 with TRBJ2-4, with D possibly TRBD2 on 5 matching bases. CDR1 and CDR2 (germline): KGHSH, LQKENI. V gave up 3 bases and J gave up 1 base, with 7 bases separating them. The CDR3 consists of 14 residues. CDR3 sequence reads: CASSPPGAKNIQYF. The CDR3 bases are TGTGCCAGCTCACCCCCGGGGGCCAAAAACATTCAGTACTTC.

This clonotype has more than one count but fewer than ten. A read error may account for a junction end that differs from germline. This sequence joins TRBV20-1 and TRBJ2-3; no clear D. The CDR3 length is 13 residues. The germline V gene has CDR1 DFQATT and CDR2 SNEGSKA (reference sequence). CDR3 residues: CSARMPSKDTQYF. The CDR3 DNA reads TGCAGTGCTAGAATGCCGAGCAAAGATACGCAGTATTTT.

The rearrangement links TRBV12-3 or TRBV12-4 to TRBJ1-4; no reliable D call. The CDR3 covers 12 residues. V was shortened by 7 bases and J by 8 bases, with 11 bases between the two germline ends. The CDR3: CASTQLAEKLFF. For the CDR3, the DNA is TGTGCCAGCACCCAACTCGCGGAAAAACTGTTTTTT.

This clonotype was counted a few times. The chain couples TRBV25-1 to TRBJ1-6, with TRBD1 as a possible D gene (5 bases). The germline V gene has CDR1 MGHDK and CDR2 SYGVNS. The germline V and J ends were trimmed by 4 bases and 11 bases, with 18 bases remaining between them. The CDR3 length is 15 residues. This CDR3 reads CASSAFRDLHPPLHF. CDR3 nucleotide sequence: TGTGCCAGCAGTGCCTTCAGGGACCTACATCCACCCCTCCACTTT.

This clonotype was observed at least ten times. The V and J genes are TRBV5-1 and TRBJ1-1; D remains unclear. The CDR3 sequence is 15 residues long. In germline, CDR1 is SGHRS, CDR2 YFSETQ. Trimming took 0 bases from V and 5 from J, leaving 14 bases between them. The CDR3 DNA reads TGCGCCAGCAGCTTGGCTAGGCAGACTGTAACTGAAGCTTTCTTT. Translating it yields CASSLARQTVTEAFF. The full variable domain, rest sourced from reference TRBV5-1 and TRBJ1-1, is KAGVTQTPRYLIKTRGQQVTLSCSPISGHRSVSWYQQTPGQGLQFLFEYFSETQRNKGNFPGRFSGRQFSNSRSEMNVSTLELGDSALYLCASSLARQTVTEAFFGQGTRLTVV.

This clonotype came up many times. V gene TRBV20-1 combines with J gene TRBJ2-1, with D uncertain. The germline gives CDR1 DFQATT, CDR2 SNEGSKA (reference sequence). V shed 4 bases and J shed 2 bases, with 9 bases lying between them. CDR3 size: 13 residues. CDR3 bases: TGCAGTGCTAATCTAATGCCCTACAATGAGCAGTTCTTC. This encodes CSANLMPYNEQFF.

This clonotype has at least ten counts. V and J are TRBV10-3 and TRBJ1-2; no clear D gene. Looked up from germline, CDR1 is ENHRY and CDR2 is SYGVKD. V dropped 0 bases and J dropped 5 bases, with 10 bases sitting between them. The length of the CDR3 is 14 residues. The CDR3 bases are TGTGCCATCAGTGAGTCCTCCCTGGGGTATGGCTACACCTTC. It encodes CAISESSLGYGYTF.

CDR3 sequence: CSARDARGTNEKLFF. CDR3 in DNA: TGCAGTGCTAGAGATGCCCGGGGAACTAATGAAAAACTGTTTTTT. The chain has TRBV20-1 and TRBJ1-4; D remains unclear. This CDR3 has 15 amino acids. Germline CDR1 DFQATT, CDR2 SNEGSKA (reference sequence). V dropped 0 bases and J dropped 1 base, with 9 bases sitting between them.

Many counts were recorded for this clonotype. The rearrangement links TRBV5-1 to TRBJ2-5; 7 bases are a match to TRBD2. Germline CDR1 SGHRS, CDR2 YFSETQ. There are 14 residues in the CDR3. Trimming at V came to 2 bases and at J to 3 bases, leaving 4 bases not matched to a gene. In nucleotides, the CDR3 is TGCGCCAGCAGCTTCTTAGCGGGCGAAGAGACCCAGTACTTC. It is translated as CASSFLAGEETQYF.

This sequence joins TRBV30 and TRBJ1-5, with D maybe TRBD1 (5 bases). Per the germline V gene, CDR1 is GTSNPN and CDR2 is SVGIG (reference sequence). The CDR3 sequence is 13 residues long. The V gene lost 0 bases and the J gene lost 4 bases, with 7 bases spanning the gap. The CDR3 nucleotides are TGTGCCTGGAGTGTAGCAGGGAATCAGCCCCAGCATTTT. This encodes CAWSVAGNQPQHF.

In its sample, this clonotype was seen many times. This rearrangement joins TRBV7-2 to TRBJ2-5; D is unresolved. Trimming removed 1 base at V and 5 bases at J, with 8 bases between. Germline V CDR1 and CDR2: SGHTA, FQGNSA. This CDR3 has 13 residues. CDR3 coding DNA: TGTGCCAGCAGCTTAGATCGGCAGGAGACCCAGTACTTC. It is translated as CASSLDRQETQYF.

In this sample, this clonotype turned up many times. V and J are TRBV10-2 and TRBJ1-2; perhaps TRBD1 as D (5 bases). Germline CDR1 and CDR2: WSHSY and SAAADI. The CDR3 is 14 amino acids. With 4 bases removed from V and 4 bases from J, the gap between germline ends came to 13 bases. CDR3 in DNA: TGCGCCAGCAGTGGGCAGGGTTTGGGCTATGGCTACACCTTC. Protein product: CASSGQGLGYGYTF.

A remark on this clonotype: Here the CDR3 omits its conserved ending phenylalanine or tryptophan, so a read error is the likely source. The genes are TRBV11-2 and TRBJ1-4, with D tentatively TRBD1 (5 bases). Trimming took 1 base from V and 0 from J, leaving 6 bases between them. This CDR3 has 15 amino acids. Germline V gene lookup returns CDR1 SGHAT and CDR2 FQNNGV. The CDR3 loop is CASSLGTTTNEKLFS. CDR3 DNA sequence: TGTGCCAGCAGCTTAGGGACAACAACTAATGAAAAACTGTTTTCT.

This clonotype occurred many times. The chain combines TRBV5-4 with TRBJ2-7, with D perhaps matching TRBD1 (7 bases). The CDR3 sequence is 14 residues long. CDR1 and CDR2 (germline): SGHNT, YYREEE (reference sequence). The germline V and J ends were trimmed by 4 bases and 3 bases, with 14 bases remaining between them. CDR3 loop: CASSPAGQIYEQYF. CDR3 nucleotides: TGTGCCAGCAGCCCCGCGGGACAGATCTACGAGCAGTACTTC.

The rearrangement uses TRBV5-6 and TRBJ2-1, with 7 nucleotides matching TRBD2. The CDR3 has 15 residues. Trimming at V came to 5 bases and at J to 2 bases, leaving 7 bases not matched to a gene. CDR1 and CDR2 (germline): SGHDT, YYEEEE. CDR3 nucleotide sequence: TGTGCCAGCAGAAGGGAAGCGGGGCCCTACAATGAGCAGTTCTTC. Protein product: CASRREAGPYNEQFF.